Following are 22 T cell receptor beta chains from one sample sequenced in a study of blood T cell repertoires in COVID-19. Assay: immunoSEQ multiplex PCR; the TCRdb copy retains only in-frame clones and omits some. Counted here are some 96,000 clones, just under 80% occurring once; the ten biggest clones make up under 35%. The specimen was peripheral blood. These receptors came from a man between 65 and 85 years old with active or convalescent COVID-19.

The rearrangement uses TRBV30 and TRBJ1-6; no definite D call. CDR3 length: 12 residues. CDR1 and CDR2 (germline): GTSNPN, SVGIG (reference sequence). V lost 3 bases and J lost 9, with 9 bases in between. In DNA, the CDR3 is TGTGCCTGGAGGTGGGCAGGTTCACCCCTCCACTTT. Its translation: CAWRWAGSPLHF.

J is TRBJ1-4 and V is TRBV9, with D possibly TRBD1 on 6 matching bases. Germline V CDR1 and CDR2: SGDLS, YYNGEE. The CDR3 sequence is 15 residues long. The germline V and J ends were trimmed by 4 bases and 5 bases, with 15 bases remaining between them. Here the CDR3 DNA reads TGTGCCAGCAGCCATCGGGACAATTCGAATGAAAAACTGTTTTTT. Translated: CASSHRDNSNEKLFF.

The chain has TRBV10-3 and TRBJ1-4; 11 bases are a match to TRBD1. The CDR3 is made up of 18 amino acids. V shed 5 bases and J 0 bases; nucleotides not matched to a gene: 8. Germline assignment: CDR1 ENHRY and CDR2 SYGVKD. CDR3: CAISSRDRGFATNEKLFF. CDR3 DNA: TGTGCCATCAGTTCCCGGGACAGGGGGTTTGCAACTAATGAAAAACTGTTTTTT.

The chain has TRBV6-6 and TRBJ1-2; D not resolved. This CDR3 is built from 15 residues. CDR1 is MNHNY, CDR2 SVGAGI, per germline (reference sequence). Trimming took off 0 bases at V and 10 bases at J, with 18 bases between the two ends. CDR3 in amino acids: CASSYSIGGSPPYTF. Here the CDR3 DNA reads TGTGCCAGCAGTTACTCGATAGGAGGCAGCCCCCCCTACACCTTC.

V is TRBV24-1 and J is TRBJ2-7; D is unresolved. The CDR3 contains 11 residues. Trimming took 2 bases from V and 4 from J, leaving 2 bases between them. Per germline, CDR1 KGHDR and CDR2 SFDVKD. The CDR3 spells CATSDSYEQYF. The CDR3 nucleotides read TGTGCCACCAGTGATTCGTACGAGCAGTACTTC.

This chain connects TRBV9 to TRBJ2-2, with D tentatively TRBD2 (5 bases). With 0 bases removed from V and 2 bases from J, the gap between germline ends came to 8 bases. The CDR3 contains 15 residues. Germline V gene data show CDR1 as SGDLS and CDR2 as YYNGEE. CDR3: CASSVGPGNTGELFF. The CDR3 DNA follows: TGTGCCAGCAGCGTAGGGCCGGGAAACACCGGGGAGCTGTTTTTT. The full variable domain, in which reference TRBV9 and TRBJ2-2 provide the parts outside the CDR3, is DSGVTQTPKHLITATGQRVTLRCSPRSGDLSVYWYQQSLDQGLQFLIQYYNGEERAKGNILERFSAQQFPDLHSELNLSSLELGDSALYFCASSVGPGNTGELFFGEGSRLTVL.

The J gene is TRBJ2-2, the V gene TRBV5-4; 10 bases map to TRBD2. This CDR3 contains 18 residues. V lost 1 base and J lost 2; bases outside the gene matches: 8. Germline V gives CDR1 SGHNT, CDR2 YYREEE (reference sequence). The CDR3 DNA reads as TGTGCCAGCAGCTTGCTTCTAGCGGGAGCGATAAACACCGGGGAGCTGTTTTTT. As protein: CASSLLLAGAINTGELFF. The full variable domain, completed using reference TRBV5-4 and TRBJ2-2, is ETGVTQSPTHLIKTRGQQVTLRCSSQSGHNTVSWYQQALGQGPQFIFQYYREEENGRGNFPPRFSGLQFPNYSSELNVNALELDDSALYLCASSLLLAGAINTGELFFGEGSRLTVL.

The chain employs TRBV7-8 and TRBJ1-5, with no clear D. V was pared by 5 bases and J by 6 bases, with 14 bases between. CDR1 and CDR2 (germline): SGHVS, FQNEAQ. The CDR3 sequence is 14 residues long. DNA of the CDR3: TGTGCCAGCAGCCCCCATCCGGTAACTCAGCCCCAGCATTTT. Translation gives CASSPHPVTQPQHF.

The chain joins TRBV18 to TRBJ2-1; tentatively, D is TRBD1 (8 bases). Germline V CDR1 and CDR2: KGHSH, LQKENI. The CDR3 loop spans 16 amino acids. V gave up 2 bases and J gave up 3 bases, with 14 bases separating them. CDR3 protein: CASSPVTGGGYNEQFF. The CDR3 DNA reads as TGTGCCAGCTCACCAGTAACAGGGGGGGGCTACAATGAGCAGTTCTTC.

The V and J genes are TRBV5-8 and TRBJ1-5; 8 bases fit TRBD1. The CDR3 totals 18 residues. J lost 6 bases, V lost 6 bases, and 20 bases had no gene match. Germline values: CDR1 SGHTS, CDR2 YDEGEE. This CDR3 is CASTIGDRFSGNLQPQHF. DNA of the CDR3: TGTGCCAGCACCATAGGGGACAGGTTTTCGGGCAATCTTCAGCCCCAGCATTTT.

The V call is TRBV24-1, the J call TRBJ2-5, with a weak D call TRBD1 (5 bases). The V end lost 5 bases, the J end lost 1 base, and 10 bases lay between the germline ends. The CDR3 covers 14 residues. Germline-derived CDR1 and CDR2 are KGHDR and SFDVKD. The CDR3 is CATSGAGIQETQYF. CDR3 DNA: TGTGCCACCAGTGGCGCAGGGATCCAAGAGACCCAGTACTTC.

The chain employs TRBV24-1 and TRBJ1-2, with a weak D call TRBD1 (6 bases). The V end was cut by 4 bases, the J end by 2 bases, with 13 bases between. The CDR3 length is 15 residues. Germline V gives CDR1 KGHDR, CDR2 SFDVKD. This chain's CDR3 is CATSEAGVANYGYTF. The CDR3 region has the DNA TGTGCCACCAGTGAAGCAGGGGTGGCCAACTATGGCTACACCTTC.

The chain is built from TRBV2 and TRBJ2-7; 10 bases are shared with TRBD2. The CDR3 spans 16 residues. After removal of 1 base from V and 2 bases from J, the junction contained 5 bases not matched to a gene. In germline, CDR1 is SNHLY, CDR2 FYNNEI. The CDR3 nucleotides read TGTGCCAGCAGTGAAGAGGTACTAGCGGGAACCTACGAGCAGTACTTC. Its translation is CASSEEVLAGTYEQYF.

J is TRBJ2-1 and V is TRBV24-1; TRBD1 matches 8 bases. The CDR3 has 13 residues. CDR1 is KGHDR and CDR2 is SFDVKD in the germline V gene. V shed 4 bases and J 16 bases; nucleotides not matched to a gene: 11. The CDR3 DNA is TGTGCCACCAGTGAAAAGGACAGGGAACGTCACTTCTTC. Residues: CATSEKDRERHFF.

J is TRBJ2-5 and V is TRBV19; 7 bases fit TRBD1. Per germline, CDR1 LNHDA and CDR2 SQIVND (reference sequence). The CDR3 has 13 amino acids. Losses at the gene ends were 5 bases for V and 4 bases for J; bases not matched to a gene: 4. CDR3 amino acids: CASSWDRSETQYF. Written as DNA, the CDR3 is TGTGCCAGTAGTTGGGACAGATCAGAGACCCAGTACTTC.

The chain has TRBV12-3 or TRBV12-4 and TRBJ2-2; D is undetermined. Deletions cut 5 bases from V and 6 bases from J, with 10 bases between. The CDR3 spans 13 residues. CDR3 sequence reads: CASSRSIPGELFF. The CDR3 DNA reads TGTGCCAGCAGTCGTAGCATCCCCGGGGAGCTGTTTTTT.

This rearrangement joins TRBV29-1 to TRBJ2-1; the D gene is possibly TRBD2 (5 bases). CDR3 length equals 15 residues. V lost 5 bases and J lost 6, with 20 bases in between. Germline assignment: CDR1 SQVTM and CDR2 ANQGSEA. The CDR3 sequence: CSVLREGRIPNEQFF. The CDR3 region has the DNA TGCAGCGTTCTAAGAGAGGGCAGGATCCCCAATGAGCAGTTCTTC.

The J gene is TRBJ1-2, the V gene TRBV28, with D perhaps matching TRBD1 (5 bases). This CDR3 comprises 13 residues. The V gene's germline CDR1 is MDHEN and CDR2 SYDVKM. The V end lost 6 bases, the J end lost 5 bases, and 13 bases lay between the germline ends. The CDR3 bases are TGTGCCAGCAGCCTTGACAGTAAATATGGCTACACCTTC. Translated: CASSLDSKYGYTF.

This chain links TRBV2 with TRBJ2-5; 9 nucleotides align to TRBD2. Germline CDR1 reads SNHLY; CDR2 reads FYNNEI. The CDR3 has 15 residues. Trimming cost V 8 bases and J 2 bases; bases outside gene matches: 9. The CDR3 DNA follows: TGTGCCAGCCTTTCCTTAGCGGGGGCTCAAGAGACCCAGTACTTC. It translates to CASLSLAGAQETQYF.

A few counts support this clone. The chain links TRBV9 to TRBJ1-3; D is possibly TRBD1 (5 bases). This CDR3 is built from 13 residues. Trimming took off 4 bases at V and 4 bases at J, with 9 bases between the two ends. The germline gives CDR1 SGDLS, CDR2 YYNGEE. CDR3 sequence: CASSPGGGNTIYF. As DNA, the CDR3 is TGTGCCAGCAGCCCGGGGGGAGGAAACACCATATATTTT.

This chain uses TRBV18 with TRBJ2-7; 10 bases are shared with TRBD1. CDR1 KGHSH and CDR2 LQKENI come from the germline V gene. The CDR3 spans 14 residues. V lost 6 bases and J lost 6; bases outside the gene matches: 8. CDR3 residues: CASSDGQGVGEQYF. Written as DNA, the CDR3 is TGTGCCAGCTCCGACGGACAGGGGGTAGGCGAGCAGTACTTC. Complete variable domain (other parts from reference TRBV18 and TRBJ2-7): NAGVMQNPRHLVRRRGQEARLRCSPMKGHSHVYWYRQLPEEGLKFMVYLQKENIIDESGMPKERFSAEFPKEGPSILRIQQVVRGDSAAYFCASSDGQGVGEQYFGPGTRLTVT.

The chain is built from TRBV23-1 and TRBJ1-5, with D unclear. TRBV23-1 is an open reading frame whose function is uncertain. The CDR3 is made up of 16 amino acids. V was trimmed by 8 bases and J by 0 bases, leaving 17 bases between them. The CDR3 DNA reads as TGCGCCAGCTCAGTCAATAAAACGAATAGCAATCAGCCCCAGCATTTT. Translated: CASSVNKTNSNQPQHF.